The 13 T cell receptor beta chains below come from one sample, sequenced in a study of early T cells in non-severe SARS-CoV-2 infection. TCRdb itself ran the 5' RACE reads through MiXCR, one entry per CDR3 protein. There are more than 35,000 distinct CDR3 sequences in the sample; less than 6.5% occur only once, and about 27% lies in the top ten. Sequenced sample: whole blood. The source of these receptors is an adult who was a healthcare worker with PCR-confirmed SARS-CoV-2 infection or an uninfected control (not recorded which).

The table lists this clonotype with a few counts. DNA for the CDR3: TGTGCCATCAGTGAAGGGACAGGGTCTGGCTACACCTTC. Translated, it gives CAISEGTGSGYTF. This sequence joins TRBV10-3 and TRBJ1-2, with TRBD1 identical over 9 bases. The CDR3 loop spans 13 amino acids. J gave up 7 bases and V 3 bases, and 3 bases lay outside the gene matches. CDR1 and CDR2 from the germline V gene are ENHRY and SYGVKD.

This clonotype has ten or more counts. This chain links TRBV20-1 with TRBJ2-2; no clear D gene. The V and J ends lost 3 bases and 1 base respectively, with 6 bases between them. Germline V gives CDR1 DFQATT, CDR2 SNEGSKA (reference sequence). CDR3 length equals 13 residues. The CDR3 loop reads CSASHGNTGELFF. CDR3 nucleotides: TGCAGTGCTAGTCACGGGAACACCGGGGAGCTGTTTTTT.

This clonotype appeared many times. The V call is TRBV5-1, the J call TRBJ1-2, with a possible D match to TRBD1 (5 bases). V was cut by 4 bases and J by 3 bases, with 13 bases left in between. The CDR3 extends over 14 amino acids. In germline, CDR1 is SGHRS, CDR2 YFSETQ. CDR3 sequence reads: CASSPRDGDYGYTF. The CDR3 nucleotides are TGCGCCAGCAGCCCCCGGGACGGTGACTATGGCTACACCTTC.

The V call is TRBV2, the J call TRBJ1-1; D is possibly TRBD1 (6 bases). CDR1 SNHLY and CDR2 FYNNEI come from the germline V gene. Between the trimmed V and J ends, which lost 6 bases and 4 bases, there was a span of 15 bases. CDR3 length: 14 amino acids. The chain's CDR3 is CASRVQGGGTEAFF. The CDR3 DNA follows: TGTGCCAGCAGGGTACAGGGTGGGGGCACTGAAGCTTTCTTT.

The rearrangement links TRBV12-3 or TRBV12-4 to TRBJ2-7, with a weak D call TRBD1 (6 bases). The CDR3 runs to 14 residues. Trimming took off 7 bases at V and 3 bases at J, with 16 bases between the two ends. CDR3 sequence (DNA): TGTGCCAGCACTCGGGACACAGCGATCTACGAGCAGTACTTC. Translated, it gives CASTRDTAIYEQYF.

This clonotype was found a few times. The V gene is TRBV12-3 or TRBV12-4, the J gene TRBJ2-3, with D maybe TRBD1 (5 bases). The CDR3 totals 16 residues. V lost 5 bases and J lost 5, with 20 bases in between. This chain's CDR3 is CASSPQVRQGKDTQYF. CDR3 sequence (DNA): TGTGCCAGCAGTCCCCAGGTTCGGCAGGGTAAAGATACGCAGTATTTT.

In its sample, this clonotype was seen many times. The chain combines TRBV6-1 with TRBJ2-7, with a possible D match to TRBD1 (5 bases). V was pared by 8 bases and J by 4 bases, with 18 bases between. The length of the CDR3 is 14 residues. Germline V gene sequence: CDR1 MNHNS, CDR2 SASEGT. The CDR3 sequence is CASGPQWGRYEQYF. The CDR3 DNA sequence: TGTGCCAGCGGCCCGCAGTGGGGCAGATACGAGCAGTACTTC.

About this clonotype: Given a much more abundant clone one base away, this may be a read error. The rearrangement uses TRBV4-2 and TRBJ2-3; weak D call: TRBD1 (5 bases). The CDR3 has 14 amino acids. CDR1 is LGHNA, CDR2 YNFKEQ, per germline. Trimming pared 5 bases from V and 6 bases from J, leaving 15 bases between. The CDR3 region has the DNA TGTGCCAGCAGCGGCGGACACCCGAAGGATACGCAGTATTTT. This gives the protein CASSGGHPKDTQYF.

This clonotype was recorded many times. The rearrangement links TRBV19 to TRBJ1-4; D not resolved. CDR1 LNHDA and CDR2 SQIVND come from the germline V gene (reference sequence). V was shortened by 6 bases and J by 8 bases, with 16 bases between the two germline ends. The CDR3 length is 14 residues. CDR3 nucleotide sequence: TGTGCCAGTAGCCAAGTACAAGGAAGGGAAAAACTGTTTTTT. As protein: CASSQVQGREKLFF. Supplemented by reference TRBV19 and TRBJ1-4, the full variable domain reads DGGITQSPKYLFRKEGQNVTLSCEQNLNHDAMYWYRQDPGQGLRLIYYSQIVNDFQKGDIAEGYSVSREKKESFPLTVTSAQKNPTAFYLCASSQVQGREKLFFGSGTQLSVL.

This clonotype was recorded many times. The chain carries TRBV20-1 and TRBJ2-5; 9 nucleotides agree with TRBD1. Germline V gene lookup returns CDR1 DFQATT and CDR2 SNEGSKA (reference sequence). The length of the CDR3 is 15 residues. V lost 1 base, J lost 3 bases, and 6 bases stayed unmatched. For the CDR3, the DNA is TGCAGTGCTAGAGTGCTGGGACAGGGAAAAGAGACCCAGTACTTC. Translated, it gives CSARVLGQGKETQYF.

In this sample, this clonotype turned up many times. CDR3 region: CASSPRTSGALGEEQFF. The CDR3 coding sequence is TGTGCCAGCAGCCCTCGGACTAGCGGGGCCCTAGGGGAGGAGCAGTTCTTC. V is TRBV7-8 and J is TRBJ2-1, with 12 bases identical to TRBD2. This CDR3 comprises 17 residues. CDR1 and CDR2 from the germline V gene are SGHVS and FQNEAQ. The V segment lost 5 bases and the J segment 10 bases; nucleotides outside the gene matches: 15.

The chain has TRBV19 and TRBJ2-2; TRBD1 agrees at 10 bases. The CDR3 is 15 amino acids. V gave up 7 bases and J gave up 5 bases; unmatched junction bases: 7. CDR1 and CDR2 (germline): LNHDA, SQIVND (reference sequence). CDR3 amino acids: CASNRQGAKTGELFF. For the CDR3, the DNA is TGTGCCAGTAATCGACAGGGGGCTAAAACCGGGGAGCTGTTTTTT.

This chain links TRBV28 with TRBJ2-5, with 8 bases that match TRBD2. Unmatched junction bases numbered 9, after V lost 4 bases and J lost 5 bases. Germline-derived CDR1 and CDR2 are MDHEN and SYDVKM. CDR3 length: 15 amino acids. CDR3 sequence reads: CASSSPRTSSETQYF. CDR3 coding DNA: TGTGCCAGCAGTTCCCCTCGGACTAGCTCGGAGACCCAGTACTTC.